This TCR beta chain was recovered during a study of cytomegalovirus exposure and HLA in healthy donors. PCR primers comprised 60 Vbeta and 13 Jbeta primers. Sequencing used immunoSEQ multiplex PCR; TCRdb keeps in-frame clones, though not all of them. This repertoire includes 60,000 to 75,000 clones. This CDR3 comprises 14 residues. Germline V lookup: CDR1 SGHNT, CDR2 YYREEE (reference sequence). Losses at the gene ends were 4 bases for V and 8 bases for J; bases not matched to a gene: 10. The TCR sequence derives from a female donor in good health and CMV-seropositive. Sequencing used PBMCs. The V gene is TRBV5-4, the J gene TRBJ1-2, with 8 positions matching TRBD1. The CDR3 spells CASSRGQATIGYTF. DNA of the CDR3: TGTGCCAGCAGCCGGGGACAGGCTACTATCGGCTACACCTTC.